What follows are 25 T cell receptor beta chains derived from one specimen sequenced in a study of multiple sclerosis patients with progressive multifocal leukoencephalopathy. Sequencing was performed with immunoSEQ multiplex PCR; in TCRdb, only in-frame clones are kept and a portion is missing. This table has 25,000 to 35,000 clones, about 90% appearing once. Noted time point: time of PML onset. The sequenced sample was PBMCs, obtained from a patient treated with natalizumab. These TCRs come from a human donor with progressive multifocal leukoencephalopathy.

The V call is TRBV20-1, the J call TRBJ2-7; possibly TRBD2 for D (6 bases). Germline CDR1 is DFQATT and CDR2 is SNEGSKA (reference sequence). Trimming removed 3 bases at V and 7 bases at J, with 10 bases between. The CDR3 is 11 amino acids. CDR3 loop: CSARPGSEQYF. The CDR3 DNA reads as TGCAGTGCTAGGCCCGGGAGTGAGCAGTACTTC.

The chain uses TRBV5-4 and TRBJ2-1; 9 nucleotides align to TRBD2. Trimming took 4 bases from V and 6 from J; bases not matched to a gene: 17. The germline V gene has CDR1 SGHNT and CDR2 YYREEE (reference sequence). The CDR3 consists of 18 residues. The CDR3 DNA is TGTGCCAGCAGCCCGGGGGGCGCGGCGGGAGGGCCTATCAATGAGCAGTTCTTC. It is translated as CASSPGGAAGGPINEQFF.

The rearrangement joins TRBV9 to TRBJ1-2; tentatively, D is TRBD1 (6 bases). The CDR3 covers 14 residues. V lost 7 bases to trimming and J lost 6 bases, with 19 bases between them. The germline CDR1 and CDR2 sequences are SGDLS and YYNGEE. The CDR3 coding sequence is TGTGCCAGCCGCCCCGCGGGGGCTGAACATGGCTACACCTTC. Translating gives CASRPAGAEHGYTF.

This rearrangement joins TRBV19 to TRBJ1-5; possible D gene TRBD1, 5 bases. The CDR3 runs to 17 residues. The germline V gene encodes CDR1 LNHDA and CDR2 SQIVND (reference sequence). V was pared by 5 bases and J by 3 bases, with 20 bases between. Here the CDR3 DNA reads TGTGCCAGTAGTCCAAGCCCCAATCAGGGTAACAATCAGCCCCAGCATTTT. This gives the protein CASSPSPNQGNNQPQHF.

The chain recombines TRBV9 with TRBJ2-1; tentative D call: TRBD2 (6 bases). This CDR3 comprises 14 residues. Germline lookup yields CDR1 SGDLS and CDR2 YYNGEE. V gave up 7 bases and J gave up 5 bases, with 16 bases separating them. The CDR3 spells CASCRDGGDNEQFF. The CDR3, as DNA: TGTGCCAGCTGCCGGGACGGAGGGGACAATGAGCAGTTCTTC. Full variable domain (missing parts from reference TRBV9 and TRBJ2-1): DSGVTQTPKHLITATGQRVTLRCSPRSGDLSVYWYQQSLDQGLQFLIQYYNGEERAKGNILERFSAQQFPDLHSELNLSSLELGDSALYFCASCRDGGDNEQFFGPGTRLTVL.

The rearrangement uses TRBV27 and TRBJ1-4, with D possibly being TRBD1 (5 bases). Germline CDR1 and CDR2: MNHEY and SMNVEV (reference sequence). The CDR3 spans 17 residues. Trimming pared 5 bases from V and 0 bases from J, leaving 16 bases between. The CDR3 DNA follows: TGTGCCAGCAGTCGAACGGACACGCTTGCAACTAATGAAAAACTGTTTTTT. Its translation: CASSRTDTLATNEKLFF.

The J gene is TRBJ1-2, the V gene TRBV6-4, with D uncertain. There are 14 residues in the CDR3. Trimming pared 2 bases from V and 0 bases from J, leaving 7 bases between. Per the germline V gene, CDR1 is MRHNA and CDR2 is SNTAGT. The CDR3 sequence is CASSDVTANYGYTF. CDR3 DNA: TGTGCCAGCAGTGACGTCACAGCTAACTATGGCTACACCTTC.

The chain employs TRBV5-6 and TRBJ2-2; 10 nucleotides align to TRBD2. The V and J ends lost 4 bases and 8 bases, in that order; junction bases with no gene match: 11. This CDR3 region has 16 residues. Germline values: CDR1 SGHDT, CDR2 YYEEEE. CDR3 nucleotide sequence: TGTGCCAGCAGCAACCTCGGACTAGCGGAGAGGGGGGAGCTGTTTTTT. The encoded protein is CASSNLGLAERGELFF.

The chain is built from TRBV28 and TRBJ2-6, with TRBD1 matching 7 bases. Unmatched junction bases numbered 5, after V lost 2 bases and J lost 4 bases. This CDR3 contains 16 residues. Germline values: CDR1 MDHEN, CDR2 SYDVKM. Here the CDR3 reads CASSLTGETGANVLTF. CDR3 DNA: TGTGCCAGCAGTTTAACAGGGGAGACGGGGGCCAACGTCCTGACTTTC. Full variable domain (remainder filled in from reference TRBV28 and TRBJ2-6): DVKVTQSSRYLVKRTGEKVFLECVQDMDHENMFWYRQDPGLGLRLIYFSYDVKMKEKGDIPEGYSVSREKKERFSLILESASTNQTSMYLCASSLTGETGANVLTFGAGSRLTVL.

This clone has only a few counts. V usage is TRBV19 and J usage is TRBJ1-2, with 7 nucleotides matching TRBD1. With V trimmed by 3 bases and J by 7 bases, 11 bases remained unmatched. Per the germline V gene, CDR1 is LNHDA and CDR2 is SQIVND (reference sequence). The CDR3 extends over 15 amino acids. CDR3 amino acids: CASSILGTVSAGYTF. CDR3 sequence (DNA): TGTGCCAGTAGTATCTTAGGGACAGTCTCGGCTGGCTACACCTTC.

V gene TRBV28 combines with J gene TRBJ1-2; the D is unclear. This CDR3 is built from 12 residues. Germline V lookup: CDR1 MDHEN, CDR2 SYDVKM. V lost 10 bases, J lost 4 bases, and 13 bases lay in between. The CDR3 sequence: CATHGGTYGYTF. CDR3 sequence (DNA): TGTGCCACCCACGGAGGTACCTATGGCTACACCTTC.

The chain links TRBV4-1 to TRBJ1-2; 8 bases are shared with TRBD1. The CDR3 has 14 residues. Germline values: CDR1 MGHRA, CDR2 YSYEKL. V dropped 3 bases and J dropped 6; count of bases not matched to a gene: 6. CDR3 nucleotides: TGCGCCAGCAGCCACACAGGACAGGGAGATGGCTACACCTTC. This codes for CASSHTGQGDGYTF.

CDR3 in DNA: TGTGCCAGCAGCGTAGAGGATCGGGACCGACGGACCATATATTTT. Its protein is CASSVEDRDRRTIYF. The chain joins TRBV9 to TRBJ1-3, with a weak D call TRBD1 (5 bases). Germline V gene lookup returns CDR1 SGDLS and CDR2 YYNGEE. Deletions cut 0 bases from V and 10 bases from J, with 17 bases between. The CDR3 consists of 15 residues.

Note on this clone: Other DNA sequences within the sample encode an identical CDR3. The V and J genes are TRBV6-4 and TRBJ1-5; TRBD1 might be the D (5 bases). This CDR3 has 15 amino acids. V lost 6 bases, J lost 0 bases, and 12 bases lay in between. CDR1 and CDR2 (germline): MRHNA, SNTAGT. CDR3 in amino acids: CASSESGGSNQPQHF. CDR3 sequence (DNA): TGTGCCAGCAGCGAATCTGGGGGTAGCAATCAGCCCCAGCATTTT.

As DNA, the CDR3 is TGTGCCAGTATGGCGGGCAGGGTGTTCCCTGAAGCTTTCTTT. This gives the protein CASMAGRVFPEAFF. The chain has TRBV19 and TRBJ1-1, with TRBD1 as a possible D gene (5 bases). V lost 7 bases, J lost 6 bases, and 18 bases lay in between. Germline CDR1 and CDR2: LNHDA and SQIVND (reference sequence). This CDR3 is 14 amino acids long.

The V gene is TRBV9, the J gene TRBJ2-2; perhaps TRBD2 as D (6 bases). CDR1 is SGDLS, CDR2 YYNGEE, per germline. This CDR3 has 15 residues. V dropped 4 bases and J dropped 4 bases, with 14 bases sitting between them. DNA of the CDR3: TGTGCCAGCAGCTCGGAGGGCAGAGCCACCGGGGAGCTGTTTTTT. It codes for CASSSEGRATGELFF.

The chain has TRBV29-1 and TRBJ1-1, with D maybe TRBD1 (6 bases). V dropped 7 bases and J dropped 4 bases, with 19 bases sitting between them. The CDR3 consists of 14 residues. Per the germline V gene, CDR1 is SQVTM and CDR2 is ANQGSEA. As DNA, the CDR3 is TGCAGCGGTGCTCCGAGGGAAGGGGGCACTGAAGCTTTCTTT. Protein sequence: CSGAPREGGTEAFF. Full variable domain (outside the CDR3, taken from reference TRBV29-1 and TRBJ1-1): SAVISQKPSRDICQRGTSLTIQCQVDSQVTMMFWYRQQPGQSLTLIATANQGSEATYESGFVIDKFPISRPNLTFSTLTVSNMSPEDSSIYLCSGAPREGGTEAFFGQGTRLTVV.

The gene calls are TRBV19 and TRBJ2-1; a possible D gene is TRBD2 (5 bases). Trimming removed 8 bases at V and 1 base at J, with 9 bases between. Germline assignment: CDR1 LNHDA and CDR2 SQIVND (reference sequence). The length of the CDR3 is 13 residues. CDR3 DNA: TGTGCCAGTGAAACGGGATCCTACAATGAGCAGTTCTTC. It encodes CASETGSYNEQFF.

J is TRBJ1-1 and V is TRBV28, with D possibly being TRBD1 (5 bases). The germline V and J ends were trimmed by 9 bases and 7 bases, with 15 bases remaining between them. The germline gives CDR1 MDHEN, CDR2 SYDVKM. CDR3 length: 12 residues. The DNA for the CDR3 is TGTGCCAGTATAGGGACTCCCCATGAAGCTTTCTTT. As protein: CASIGTPHEAFF.

The chain couples TRBV28 to TRBJ1-5; tentative D call: TRBD1 (6 bases). Trimming removed 3 bases from V and 6 bases from J, with 15 bases in between. CDR3 size: 15 residues. Germline V CDR1 and CDR2: MDHEN, SYDVKM. The CDR3 region is CASSFPGAGGQPQHF. DNA for the CDR3: TGTGCCAGCAGTTTTCCAGGGGCGGGGGGTCAGCCCCAGCATTTT. Using reference TRBV28 and TRBJ1-5 for the parts outside the CDR3, the full variable domain is DVKVTQSSRYLVKRTGEKVFLECVQDMDHENMFWYRQDPGLGLRLIYFSYDVKMKEKGDIPEGYSVSREKKERFSLILESASTNQTSMYLCASSFPGAGGQPQHFGDGTRLSIL.

The V gene is TRBV4-3, the J gene TRBJ1-5, with D perhaps TRBD1 (5 bases). The V end was cut by 4 bases, the J end by 3 bases, with 13 bases between. The CDR3 is 15 residues long. Looked up from germline, CDR1 is LGHNA and CDR2 is YSLEER. Here the CDR3 reads CASSRFRGTNQPQHF. DNA of the CDR3: TGCGCCAGCAGCCGATTCCGCGGGACCAATCAGCCCCAGCATTTT.

The chain has TRBV10-1 and TRBJ1-1, with a weak D call TRBD1 (5 bases). Germline CDR1 reads WNHNN; CDR2 reads SYGVQD (reference sequence). V was shortened by 5 bases and J by 1 base, with 8 bases between the two germline ends. The CDR3 consists of 13 residues. In DNA, the CDR3 is TGCGCCAGCAGTCGGGGACCGAACACTGAAGCTTTCTTT. As protein: CASSRGPNTEAFF.

The chain has TRBV2 and TRBJ2-1; TRBD2 matches 8 bases. V lost 3 bases to trimming and J lost 2 bases; unmatched junction nucleotides: 3. The CDR3 runs 15 residues. Germline loops: CDR1 SNHLY, CDR2 FYNNEI. CDR3 sequence: CASSDAGGTYNEQFF. The CDR3 DNA is TGTGCCAGCAGTGACGCGGGAGGTACCTACAATGAGCAGTTCTTC.

The chain uses TRBV27 and TRBJ2-2; the D is unclear. CDR1 is MNHEY, CDR2 SMNVEV, per germline (reference sequence). The CDR3 runs to 14 residues. V lost 4 bases to trimming and J lost 5 bases, with 11 bases between them. In nucleotides, the CDR3 is TGTGCCAGCAGTTCGGCTAGTCGGACCGGGGAGCTGTTTTTT. Translated, it gives CASSSASRTGELFF.

The chain has TRBV7-2 and TRBJ2-7; D perhaps matches TRBD2 (6 bases). Germline V gene data show CDR1 as SGHTA and CDR2 as FQGNSA. The CDR3 covers 14 residues. Deletions cut 5 bases from V and 6 bases from J, with 17 bases between. CDR3 bases: TGTGCCAGCAGCGGTGTACGGGGGTCTGGCGAGCAGTACTTC. Amino acid sequence: CASSGVRGSGEQYF.